The next 23 T cell receptor beta chains were all read from a single sample in a study of T cell responses to AZD1222 COVID-19 vaccine. Clones were sequenced by immunoSEQ multiplex PCR, and TCRdb holds only the in-frame ones, with some missing. The table has about 200,000 clones, more than 85% seen once. Sequencing used peripheral blood, obtained 28 days after the second AZD1222 dose. These receptors were taken from an adult who received the AZD1222 COVID-19 vaccine.

This clone has only one observation. The rearrangement joins TRBV5-1 to TRBJ2-1, with 8 bases lining up with TRBD2. The CDR3 extends over 16 amino acids. V shed 0 bases, J shed 9 bases, and the junction held 11 bases outside the gene matches. Germline CDR1 reads SGHRS; CDR2 reads YFSETQ. CDR3 protein: CASSLAWASGLGEQFF. For the CDR3, the DNA is TGCGCCAGCAGCTTGGCATGGGCTAGCGGGTTAGGTGAGCAGTTCTTC.

The rearrangement joins TRBV28 to TRBJ2-1, with D possibly matching TRBD2 (6 bases). Germline CDR1 MDHEN, CDR2 SYDVKM. This CDR3 contains 15 residues. Trimming stripped 5 bases from V and 6 bases from J, with 17 bases between. CDR3 in amino acids: CASSVEGIAANEQFF. In DNA, the CDR3 is TGTGCCAGCAGTGTGGAGGGAATAGCGGCCAATGAGCAGTTCTTC.

The chain combines TRBV3-1 (or the pseudogene TRBV3-2) with TRBJ1-2; D unclear. The CDR3 loop spans 14 amino acids. Trimming removed 2 bases at V and 4 bases at J, with 11 bases between. CDR1 LGHDT and CDR2 YNNKEL come from the germline V gene (reference sequence). The CDR3 nucleotides read TGTGCCAGCAGCCAATTCGAGGGAGGCTATGGCTACACCTTC. Its translation is CASSQFEGGYGYTF.

This chain connects TRBV6-6 to TRBJ1-5; possibly TRBD1 for D (5 bases). The CDR3 extends over 15 amino acids. V lost 6 bases to trimming and J lost 4 bases, with 16 bases between them. Per germline, CDR1 MNHNY and CDR2 SVGAGI (reference sequence). CDR3 sequence (DNA): TGTGCCAGCAGCTCCGGGGCCCTGGGGAATCAGCCCCAGCATTTT. This translates into CASSSGALGNQPQHF.

The chain's CDR3 is CASSLAVSGWVDTQYF. DNA for the CDR3: TGCGCCAGCAGCTTGGCCGTCAGCGGGTGGGTGGATACGCAGTATTTT. The chain recombines TRBV5-1 with TRBJ2-3, with a weak D call TRBD2 (6 bases). CDR1 and CDR2 from the germline V gene are SGHRS and YFSETQ. V was shortened by 0 bases and J by 6 bases, with 17 bases between the two germline ends. This CDR3 is built from 16 residues.

The CDR3 protein is CASSLRPRGYNEQFF. In DNA, the CDR3 is TGTGCCAGCAGTTTGCGACCTCGGGGGTACAATGAGCAGTTCTTC. V is TRBV27 and J is TRBJ2-1, with D maybe TRBD2 (6 bases). Trimming removed 3 bases at V and 4 bases at J, with 13 bases between. This CDR3 region has 15 residues. Germline CDR1 MNHEY, CDR2 SMNVEV (reference sequence).

In this sample, this clone turned up once. This rearrangement joins TRBV5-5 to TRBJ2-5; D uncertain. This CDR3 region has 14 residues. Trimming pared 3 bases from V and 4 bases from J, leaving 13 bases between. The germline CDR1 and CDR2 sequences are SGHKS and YYEKEE (reference sequence). CDR3 region: CASSSRSRVETQYF. The CDR3 bases are TGTGCCAGCAGCTCCCGTTCTCGAGTAGAGACCCAGTACTTC.

This rearrangement joins TRBV5-1 to TRBJ1-2, with D uncertain. CDR1 is SGHRS, CDR2 YFSETQ, per germline. This CDR3 has 13 amino acids. Between the trimmed V and J ends, which lost 2 bases and 5 bases, there was a span of 10 bases. CDR3 sequence reads: CASSFQELYGYTF. DNA of the CDR3: TGCGCCAGCAGCTTTCAGGAACTATATGGCTACACCTTC. The variable domain in full, completed from reference TRBV5-1 and TRBJ1-2, reads KAGVTQTPRYLIKTRGQQVTLSCSPISGHRSVSWYQQTPGQGLQFLFEYFSETQRNKGNFPGRFSGRQFSNSRSEMNVSTLELGDSALYLCASSFQELYGYTFGSGTRLTVV.

V gene TRBV4-2 combines with J gene TRBJ2-1; a possible D gene is TRBD2 (6 bases). CDR1 is LGHNA, CDR2 YNFKEQ, per germline. This CDR3 region has 16 residues. Trimming cost V 3 bases and J 10 bases, with 22 bases left between them. For the CDR3, the DNA is TGTGCCAGCAGCCAGGAGAGCGGGTCCGCTACTTTGGAGCAGTTCTTC. Translation: CASSQESGSATLEQFF.

The chain has TRBV6-5 and TRBJ2-7; 7 bases align to TRBD1. The germline CDR1 and CDR2 sequences are MNHEY and SVGAGI. The CDR3 runs 14 residues. With 8 bases clipped from V and 3 bases from J, the junction kept 10 bases outside the gene matches. CDR3 protein: CASEGQTIHYEQYF. The CDR3 DNA sequence: TGTGCCAGCGAGGGACAGACCATTCACTACGAGCAGTACTTC.

The chain recombines TRBV7-3 with TRBJ1-6, with D uncertain. The ends were cut back, 3 bases at V and 7 bases at J, with 7 bases in the middle. Germline values: CDR1 SGHTA, CDR2 FQGTGA. The CDR3 length is 13 residues. The CDR3 loop is CASSFDGNSPLHF. In DNA form, the CDR3 reads TGTGCCAGCAGCTTCGATGGGAATTCACCCCTCCACTTT.

The J gene is TRBJ2-7, the V gene TRBV10-1, with 7 nucleotides matching TRBD1. The CDR3 spans 15 residues. Germline lookup yields CDR1 WNHNN and CDR2 SYGVQD (reference sequence). The trim removed 2 bases at V and 3 bases at J, leaving 7 bases unmatched. The CDR3 DNA reads TGCGCCAGCAGTGAGGCAGGGGGAGATGGCTACGAGCAGTACTTC. This codes for CASSEAGGDGYEQYF.

This rearrangement joins TRBV9 to TRBJ1-5, with D perhaps TRBD1 (6 bases). The CDR3 is made up of 14 amino acids. With 0 bases removed from V and 4 bases from J, the gap between germline ends came to 8 bases. Germline values: CDR1 SGDLS, CDR2 YYNGEE. CDR3 bases: TGTGCCAGCAGCGTAGAGGGGGGGAATCAGCCCCAGCATTTT. It yields the protein CASSVEGGNQPQHF.

The chain couples TRBV14 to TRBJ2-7; 13 nucleotides line up with TRBD2. Germline V gene lookup returns CDR1 SGHDN and CDR2 FVKESK. This CDR3 contains 15 residues. V was clipped by 4 bases and J by 4 bases; unmatched bases: 4. The CDR3 bases are TGTGCCAGCAGCCCAACTAGCGGGAGGGCGTACGAGCAGTACTTC. Amino acids: CASSPTSGRAYEQYF.

The rearrangement links TRBV30 to TRBJ2-2; D is unresolved. This CDR3 has 12 amino acids. Trimming pared 4 bases from V and 1 base from J, leaving 4 bases between. Germline CDR1 reads GTSNPN; CDR2 reads SVGIG (reference sequence). The chain's CDR3 is CAWNKNTGELFF. The CDR3 region has the DNA TGTGCCTGGAACAAGAACACCGGGGAGCTGTTTTTT.

The chain joins TRBV5-8 to TRBJ2-2, with D perhaps matching TRBD1 (5 bases). The CDR3 covers 14 residues. The V gene lost 2 bases and the J gene lost 9 bases, with 14 bases spanning the gap. Germline loops: CDR1 SGHTS, CDR2 YDEGEE. The CDR3 protein is CASSLGSGSRELFF. In nucleotides, the CDR3 is TGTGCCAGCAGCTTAGGGTCAGGGTCCCGGGAGCTGTTTTTT.

This chain joins TRBV27 and TRBJ2-7; perhaps D is TRBD1 or TRBD2 (5 bases each). The CDR3 extends over 12 amino acids. Trimming removed 8 bases from V and 4 bases from J, with 12 bases in between. Per the germline V gene, CDR1 is MNHEY and CDR2 is SMNVEV (reference sequence). The CDR3 DNA reads TGTGCCAGCCGGGGCGGGTGGTACGAGCAGTACTTC. Translated: CASRGGWYEQYF.

The gene calls are TRBV11-2 and TRBJ1-3, with D unresolved. V was clipped by 6 bases and J by 0 bases, with 15 bases between them. Germline V CDR1 and CDR2: SGHAT, FQNNGV. The CDR3 has 16 amino acids. The CDR3 protein is CASSGGSYSSGNTIYF. The CDR3 bases are TGTGCCAGCAGTGGTGGCAGCTATTCCTCTGGAAACACCATATATTTT.

The V and J genes are TRBV28 and TRBJ2-1, with 11 nucleotides matching TRBD1. Germline V CDR1 and CDR2: MDHEN, SYDVKM. Trimming at V came to 5 bases and at J to 6 bases, leaving 6 bases not matched to a gene. This CDR3 comprises 15 residues. The CDR3 protein is CASSPWDRGINEQFF. The DNA of the CDR3 is TGTGCCAGCAGTCCCTGGGACAGGGGGATCAATGAGCAGTTCTTC.

In this sample, this clone turned up once. The chain combines TRBV5-4 with TRBJ2-3, with D possibly matching TRBD1 (8 bases). The CDR3 is made up of 15 amino acids. Germline V gives CDR1 SGHNT, CDR2 YYREEE (reference sequence). Trimming removed 4 bases at V and 4 bases at J, with 16 bases between. The DNA of the CDR3 is TGTGCCAGCAGCCCAGGGGGCGGGAGTGCAGATACGCAGTATTTT. It yields the protein CASSPGGGSADTQYF. The full variable domain, rest sourced from reference TRBV5-4 and TRBJ2-3, is ETGVTQSPTHLIKTRGQQVTLRCSSQSGHNTVSWYQQALGQGPQFIFQYYREEENGRGNFPPRFSGLQFPNYSSELNVNALELDDSALYLCASSPGGGSADTQYFGPGTRLTVL.

This chain connects TRBV28 to TRBJ1-2, with 8 positions matching TRBD1. This CDR3 spans 12 amino acids. Unmatched junction bases numbered 2, after V lost 3 bases and J lost 8 bases. The germline V gene encodes CDR1 MDHEN and CDR2 SYDVKM. CDR3 DNA sequence: TGTGCCAGCAGTTTCACAGGGGGAGGCTACACCTTC. Its protein product is CASSFTGGGYTF.

This clone showed up just once. The chain combines TRBV4-2 with TRBJ1-3; D unclear. V was trimmed by 0 bases and J by 4 bases, leaving 7 bases between them. Germline V gene sequence: CDR1 LGHNA, CDR2 YNFKEQ. The CDR3 runs to 14 residues. CDR3 nucleotide sequence: TGTGCCAGCAGCCAAGATTCTTACGGAAACACCATATATTTT. It is translated as CASSQDSYGNTIYF.

The V and J genes are TRBV19 and TRBJ1-1, with D uncertain. Trimming left V 6 bases short and J 0 bases short, with 23 bases between. The length of the CDR3 is 18 residues. Germline V gene sequence: CDR1 LNHDA, CDR2 SQIVND (reference sequence). The CDR3 reads CASSEWLSSGLLNTEAFF. The CDR3 DNA reads TGTGCCAGTAGCGAGTGGTTGAGTTCCGGGCTATTGAACACTGAAGCTTTCTTT.